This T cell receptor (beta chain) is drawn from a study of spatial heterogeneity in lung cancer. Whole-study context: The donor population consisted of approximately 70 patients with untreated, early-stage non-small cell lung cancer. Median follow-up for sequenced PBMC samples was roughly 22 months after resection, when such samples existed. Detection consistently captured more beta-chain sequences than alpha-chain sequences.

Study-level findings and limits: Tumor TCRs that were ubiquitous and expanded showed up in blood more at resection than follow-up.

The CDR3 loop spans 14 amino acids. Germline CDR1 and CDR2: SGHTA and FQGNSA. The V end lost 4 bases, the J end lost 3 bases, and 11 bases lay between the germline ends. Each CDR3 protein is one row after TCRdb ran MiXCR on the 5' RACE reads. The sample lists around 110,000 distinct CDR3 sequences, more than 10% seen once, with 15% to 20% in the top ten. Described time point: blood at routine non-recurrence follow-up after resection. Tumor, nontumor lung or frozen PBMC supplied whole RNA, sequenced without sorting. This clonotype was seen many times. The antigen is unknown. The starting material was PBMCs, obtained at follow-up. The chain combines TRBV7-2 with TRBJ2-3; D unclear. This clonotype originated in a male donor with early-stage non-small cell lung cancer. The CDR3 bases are TGTGCCAGCAGCTCCCGGAGAGAGACAGATACGCAGTATTTT. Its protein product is CASSSRRETDTQYF.